The next 3 T cell receptor beta chains were all read from a single sample in a study of cytomegalovirus exposure and HLA in healthy donors. The PCR used 60 Vbeta and 13 Jbeta primers. This table comes from immunoSEQ multiplex PCR, and its TCRdb copy is limited to in-frame clones, with some not included. Among about 90,000 clones listed, over 65% were seen once. Sequencing was carried out using PBMCs. These receptors were taken from a woman aged 40 to 50 in good health and CMV-seropositive.

The chain links TRBV5-1 to TRBJ1-6, with 8 bases identical to TRBD1. V was clipped by 4 bases and J by 9 bases; unmatched bases: 9. Looked up from germline, CDR1 is SGHRS and CDR2 is YFSETQ. The CDR3 runs 15 residues. CDR3 sequence reads: CASSGAGGQSSPLHF. Written as DNA, the CDR3 is TGCGCCAGCAGCGGGGCAGGGGGCCAGAGTTCACCCCTCCACTTT.

V gene TRBV11-3 combines with J gene TRBJ2-7, with TRBD1 identical over 8 bases. This CDR3 is built from 13 residues. With V trimmed by 6 bases and J by 7 bases, 8 bases remained unmatched. Germline V CDR1 and CDR2: SGHNT, YENEEA. CDR3 sequence reads: CASSPRTGSEQYF. In DNA, the CDR3 is TGTGCCAGCAGTCCCAGGACAGGGAGTGAGCAGTACTTC.

The genes are TRBV5-4 and TRBJ2-7, with 12 bases aligning to TRBD2. V lost 4 bases, J lost 0 bases, and 5 bases stayed unmatched. Germline V lookup: CDR1 SGHNT, CDR2 YYREEE (reference sequence). This CDR3 is 16 amino acids long. The CDR3 spells CASSPGLAGSSYEQYF. The DNA of the CDR3 is TGTGCCAGCAGCCCGGGACTAGCGGGTAGCTCCTACGAGCAGTACTTC.